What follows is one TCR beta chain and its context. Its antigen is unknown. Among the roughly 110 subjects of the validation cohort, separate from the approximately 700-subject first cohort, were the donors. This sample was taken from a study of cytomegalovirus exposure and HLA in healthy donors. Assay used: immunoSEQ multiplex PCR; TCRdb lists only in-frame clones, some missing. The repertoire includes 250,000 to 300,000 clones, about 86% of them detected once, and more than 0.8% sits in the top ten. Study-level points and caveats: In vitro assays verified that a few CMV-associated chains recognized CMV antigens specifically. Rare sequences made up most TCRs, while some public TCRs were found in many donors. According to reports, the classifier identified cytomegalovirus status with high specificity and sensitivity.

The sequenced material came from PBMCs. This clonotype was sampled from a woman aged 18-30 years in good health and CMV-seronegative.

CDR3: CASSFKRGAPYEQYF. DNA of the CDR3: TGTGCCAGCAGCTTCAAGCGGGGCGCCCCCTACGAGCAGTACTTC. V gene TRBV5-6 combines with J gene TRBJ2-7, with TRBD2 identical over 7 bases. Germline V lookup: CDR1 SGHDT, CDR2 YYEEEE. There are 15 residues in the CDR3. The V and J ends lost 2 bases and 2 bases, in that order; junction bases with no gene match: 7.